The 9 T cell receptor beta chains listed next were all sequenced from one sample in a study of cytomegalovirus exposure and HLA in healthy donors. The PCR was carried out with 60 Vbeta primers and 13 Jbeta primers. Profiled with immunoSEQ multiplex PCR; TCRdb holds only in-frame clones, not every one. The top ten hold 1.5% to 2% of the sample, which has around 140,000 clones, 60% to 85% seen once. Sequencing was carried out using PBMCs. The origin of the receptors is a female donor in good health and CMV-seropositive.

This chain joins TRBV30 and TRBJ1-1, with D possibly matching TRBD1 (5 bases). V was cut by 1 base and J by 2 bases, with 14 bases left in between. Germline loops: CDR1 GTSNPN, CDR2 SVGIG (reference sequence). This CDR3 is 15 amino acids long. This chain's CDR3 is CAWSDQAGSNTEAFF. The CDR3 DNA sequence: TGTGCCTGGAGTGATCAAGCAGGGTCTAACACTGAAGCTTTCTTT.

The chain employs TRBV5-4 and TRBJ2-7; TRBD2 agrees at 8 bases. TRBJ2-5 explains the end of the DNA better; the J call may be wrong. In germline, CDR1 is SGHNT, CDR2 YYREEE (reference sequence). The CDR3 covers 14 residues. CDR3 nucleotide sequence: TGTGCCAGCAGTTTTAGCGGGGAGAAAGAGACCCAGTACTTC. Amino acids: CASSFSGEKETQYF.

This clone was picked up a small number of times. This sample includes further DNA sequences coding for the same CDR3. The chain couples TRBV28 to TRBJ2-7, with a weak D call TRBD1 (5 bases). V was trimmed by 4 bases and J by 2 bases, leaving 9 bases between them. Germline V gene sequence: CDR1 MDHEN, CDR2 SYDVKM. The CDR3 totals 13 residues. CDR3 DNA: TGTGCCAGCAGTTCGACAGCTACCTACGAGCAGTACTTC. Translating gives CASSSTATYEQYF.

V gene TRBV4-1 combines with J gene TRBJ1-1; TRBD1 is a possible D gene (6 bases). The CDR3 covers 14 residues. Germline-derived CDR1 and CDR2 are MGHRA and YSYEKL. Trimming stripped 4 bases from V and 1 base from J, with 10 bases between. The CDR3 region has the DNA TGCGCCAGCAGCCGTGGGGGGGCGAACACTGAAGCTTTCTTT. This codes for CASSRGGANTEAFF.

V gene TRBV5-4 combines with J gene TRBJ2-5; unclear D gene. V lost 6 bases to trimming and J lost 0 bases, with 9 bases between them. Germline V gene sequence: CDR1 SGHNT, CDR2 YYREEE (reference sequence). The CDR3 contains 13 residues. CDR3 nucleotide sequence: TGTGCCAGCACCTCACTGTACCAAGAGACCCAGTACTTC. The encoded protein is CASTSLYQETQYF.

The CDR3 bases are TGTGCCAGCAGTTACTCGACTATCGGGGAGCTGTTTTTT. Translated, it gives CASSYSTIGELFF. This chain connects TRBV6-6 to TRBJ2-2; perhaps TRBD2 as D (5 bases). CDR3 length equals 13 residues. Trimming removed 0 bases at V and 7 bases at J, with 6 bases between. Germline CDR1 and CDR2: MNHNY and SVGAGI (reference sequence).

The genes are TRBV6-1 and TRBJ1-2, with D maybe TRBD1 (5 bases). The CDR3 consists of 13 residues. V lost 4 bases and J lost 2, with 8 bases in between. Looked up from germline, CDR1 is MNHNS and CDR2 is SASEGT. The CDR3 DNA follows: TGTGCCAGCAGTGGGCAGGGAAACTATGGCTACACCTTC. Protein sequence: CASSGQGNYGYTF.

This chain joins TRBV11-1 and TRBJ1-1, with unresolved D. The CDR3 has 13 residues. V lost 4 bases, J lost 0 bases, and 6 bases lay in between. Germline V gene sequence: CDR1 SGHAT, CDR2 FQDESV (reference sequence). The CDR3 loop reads CASSSQMNTEAFF. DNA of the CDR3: TGTGCCAGCAGCTCCCAGATGAACACTGAAGCTTTCTTT.

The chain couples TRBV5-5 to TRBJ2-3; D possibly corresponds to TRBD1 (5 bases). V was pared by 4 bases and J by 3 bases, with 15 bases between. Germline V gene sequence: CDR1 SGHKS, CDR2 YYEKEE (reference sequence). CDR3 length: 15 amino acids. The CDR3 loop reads CASSPIVTETDTQYF. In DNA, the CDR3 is TGTGCCAGCAGCCCCATCGTGACAGAAACAGATACGCAGTATTTT.